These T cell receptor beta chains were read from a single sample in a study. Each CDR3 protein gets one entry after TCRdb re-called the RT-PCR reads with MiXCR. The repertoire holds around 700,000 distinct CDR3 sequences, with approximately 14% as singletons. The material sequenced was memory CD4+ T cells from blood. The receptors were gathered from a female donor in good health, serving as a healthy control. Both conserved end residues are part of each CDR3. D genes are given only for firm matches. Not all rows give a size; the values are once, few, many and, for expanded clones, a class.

CSALGQGNYEQYF	TGCAGCGCCCTGGGACAGGGAAATTACGAGCAGTACTTC	13	many	TRBD1	TRBJ2-7	TRBV29-1
CAISESSGGGVTGELFF	TGTGCCATCAGTGAGTCGTCAGGCGGGGGAGTTACCGGGGAGCTGTTTTTT	17	many	TRBD2	TRBJ2-2	TRBV10-3
CASSLGGPNYGYTF	TGTGCCAGCAGCTTAGGTGGTCCCAACTATGGCTACACCTTC	14	many	NA	TRBJ1-2	TRBV7-2
CASSLAVGTTGELFF	TGCGCCAGCAGCTTGGCTGTAGGCACGACCGGGGAGCTGTTTTTT	15	NA	NA	TRBJ2-2	TRBV5-1
CASSSDYRGPSLANEQFF	TGTGCCAGCAGCTCCGACTACAGGGGGCCTTCCTTGGCCAATGAGCAGTTCTTC	18	many	TRBD1	TRBJ2-1	TRBV7-9
CSAATSGGHIGEQFF	TGCAGTGCCGCGACTAGCGGGGGGCATATAGGGGAGCAGTTCTTC	15	many	TRBD2	TRBJ2-1	TRBV20-1
CASSQAGGSEGTDTQYF	TGCGCCAGCAGCCAAGCCGGCGGGAGCGAAGGTACAGATACGCAGTATTTT	17	many	TRBD2	TRBJ2-3	TRBV4-3
CASSLSGLSNQPQHF	TGCGCCAGCAGCTTGAGCGGGTTGAGCAATCAGCCCCAGCATTTT	15	many	NA	TRBJ1-5	TRBV5-1
CASSPHLGQGNEQFF	TGTGCCAGCAGCCCGCATCTGGGACAGGGTAATGAGCAGTTCTTC	15	many	TRBD1	TRBJ2-1	TRBV7-7
CASSPDGQETQYF	TGTGCCAGCAGCCCTGACGGTCAAGAGACCCAGTACTTC	13	many	NA	TRBJ2-5	TRBV11-2
CASRLQGADGYTF	TGCGCCAGCAGGTTACAGGGGGCCGATGGCTACACCTTC	13	few	TRBD1	TRBJ1-2	TRBV5-1
CSAYPGLADSYNEQFF	TGCAGTGCTTACCCTGGACTAGCGGACTCCTACAATGAGCAGTTCTTC	16	few	TRBD2	TRBJ2-1	TRBV20-1
CASSAIGPPYEQYF	TGTGCCAGCAGCGCCATTGGACCACCCTACGAGCAGTACTTC	14	many	NA	TRBJ2-7	TRBV9
CASSPGTGKAEAFF	TGTGCCAGCAGCCCGGGGACAGGGAAGGCTGAAGCTTTCTTT	14	NA	TRBD1	TRBJ1-1	TRBV6-2/TRBV6-3
CASSHARDTQYF	TGTGCCAGCAGTCACGCCCGTGATACGCAGTATTTT	12	NA	NA	TRBJ2-3	TRBV12-3/TRBV12-4
CASSPRTSGSSYNEQFF	TGTGCCAGCAGCCCGCGGACTAGCGGGAGCTCCTACAATGAGCAGTTCTTC	17	NA	TRBD2	TRBJ2-1	TRBV9
CASSVKGLADNEQFF	TGTGCCAGCAGCGTGAAGGGACTAGCGGACAATGAGCAGTTCTTC	15	many	TRBD2	TRBJ2-1	TRBV9
CASSLDHPRSNEQFF	TGCGCCAGCAGCTTGGACCACCCCAGGAGCAATGAGCAGTTCTTC	15	few	NA	TRBJ2-1	TRBV5-1
CSAGSWAEAFF	TGCAGTGCTGGATCGTGGGCTGAAGCTTTCTTT	11	many	NA	TRBJ1-1	TRBV20-1
CASTRRNTGELFF	TGTGCCAGCACCAGACGAAACACCGGGGAGCTGTTTTTT	13	few	NA	TRBJ2-2	TRBV12-3/TRBV12-4
CSARDPGQGIEYQPQHF	TGCAGTGCTAGAGACCCCGGACAGGGGATCGAGTATCAGCCCCAGCATTTT	17	NA	TRBD1	TRBJ1-5	TRBV20-1
CASSSNSGTDTQYF	TGTGCCAGCAGTTCTAATTCGGGGACAGATACGCAGTATTTT	14	NA	NA	TRBJ2-3	TRBV12-3/TRBV12-4
CASSEPTRETQYF	TGTGCCAGCAGTGAACCCACCCGGGAGACCCAGTACTTC	13	many	NA	TRBJ2-5	TRBV6-4
CATDLGRVYGGYTF	TGTGCCACCGACCTGGGACGAGTCTATGGTGGCTACACCTTC	14	few	NA	TRBJ1-2	TRBV12-3/TRBV12-4
CSADSGDYSYEQYF	TGCAGTGCTGATAGCGGGGACTACTCCTACGAGCAGTACTTC	14	NA	TRBD2	TRBJ2-7	TRBV20-1
CAWSVGGGGAGDETQYF	TGTGCCTGGAGTGTAGGGGGAGGGGGAGCGGGAGATGAAACGCAGTATTTT	17	NA	TRBD2	TRBJ2-3	TRBV30
CSARDEGVYAKNIQYF	TGCAGTGCTAGAGATGAGGGGGTCTACGCCAAAAACATTCAGTACTTC	16	NA	NA	TRBJ2-4	TRBV20-1
CASSPREGKVSGSLETQYF	TGCGCCAGCAGTCCTAGAGAGGGAAAGGTTAGCGGGAGTTTGGAGACCCAGTACTTC	19	NA	TRBD2	TRBJ2-5	TRBV23-1
CASSSSPSGSQFF	TGTGCCAGCAGCTCTTCCCCCTCGGGGTCCCAGTTCTTC	13	NA	NA	TRBJ2-1	TRBV5-5
CASSLGANQPQHF	TGCGCCAGCAGCTTGGGGGCCAATCAGCCCCAGCATTTT	13	many	NA	TRBJ1-5	TRBV5-1
CASSLRPAILTDTQYF	TGTGCCAGCAGCTTACGACCAGCCATCCTCACAGATACGCAGTATTTT	16	many	NA	TRBJ2-3	TRBV6-5
CASSPRGDTDTQYF	TGTGCCAGCAGCCCCAGGGGAGACACAGATACGCAGTATTTT	14	many	NA	TRBJ2-3	TRBV7-2
CASSYPGLAGTRPYEQYF	TGTGCCAGCAGTTACCCGGGACTAGCGGGGACGCGCCCTTACGAGCAGTACTTC	18	NA	TRBD2	TRBJ2-7	TRBV6-2/TRBV6-3
CASSRTSGGSVSYEQYF	TGCGCCAGCAGCCGGACTAGCGGGGGATCCGTCTCCTACGAGCAGTACTTC	17	few	TRBD2	TRBJ2-7	TRBV5-1
CASSQVRLTRIAGELFF	TGTGCCAGCAGCCAAGTTAGGCTAACTCGCATCGCCGGGGAGCTGTTTTTT	17	once	NA	TRBJ2-2	TRBV3-1
CASSPQLRQVMNEKLFF	TGTGCCAGCAGTCCACAATTACGACAGGTGATGAATGAAAAACTGTTTTTT	17	few	NA	TRBJ1-4	TRBV6-6
CASSLGLAGSMEQFF	TGTGCCAGCAGCTTGGGACTAGCGGGGTCTATGGAGCAGTTCTTC	15	many	TRBD2	TRBJ2-1	TRBV5-5
CASSLEGLKGTQYF	TGTGCCAGCAGCTTAGAGGGCCTTAAAGGGACCCAGTACTTC	14	few	NA	TRBJ2-5	TRBV7-2
CASSLGRGGLNEQFF	TGTGCCAGCAGCCTCGGGCGGGGGGGCTTAAATGAGCAGTTCTTC	15	few	TRBD2	TRBJ2-1	TRBV5-6
CASSLQWDRAIFF	TGTGCCAGCAGCTTACAATGGGACCGGGCAATTTTCTTC	13	NA	NA	TRBJ2-1	TRBV11-2
CASSRRSGDSPLHF	TGTGCCAGCAGCCGGAGATCTGGGGATTCACCCCTCCACTTT	14	NA	NA	TRBJ1-6	TRBV7-2
CSASGVGSLLHF	TGCAGTGCTAGCGGCGTCGGATCGCTCCTCCACTTT	12	many	NA	TRBJ1-6	TRBV20-1